This T cell receptor beta chain was captured in a study of shared clonotypes between healthy human individuals. Trimming left V 3 bases short and J 3 bases short, with 9 bases between. Germline CDR1 is SGHTA and CDR2 is FQGNSA. This CDR3 contains 14 residues. Repertoires were generated with immunoSEQ multiplex PCR, while TCRdb's copy carries only in-frame clones and drops some. The sample has 2 million to 2.5 million clones; roughly 92% are singletons. The chain recombines TRBV7-2 with TRBJ1-3; unclear D gene. The source material was naive CD4+ T cells from PBMCs. As to subset: CD45RA+ positively selected. The sequence derives from a man between 18 and 35 years old in good health. Some clones in this sample may be carry-over from other donors' samples. Here the CDR3 reads CASSLASGGNTIYF. CDR3 in DNA: TGTGCCAGCAGCTTGGCCTCGGGTGGAAACACCATATATTTT.